This passage covers 26 T cell receptor beta chains from one sample sequenced in a study of human T cells and chemical hapten exposure. Time point noted: pre-sensitization, week 0. Treatment defined: therapeutic diphenylcyclopropenone sensitization with weekly scalp DPC. Using its own MiXCR run on the RACE reads, TCRdb lists one record per CDR3 protein. The table has roughly 100,000 distinct CDR3 sequences, 10% to 11% seen once; the top ten hold around 3.1%. Specimen: whole blood, collected in connection with sensitization to the hapten diphenylcyclopropenone (DPC). The receptors were sampled from a woman aged 55-70 years with alopecia areata. Some clones in this sample may be carry-over from other donors' samples.

The chain has TRBV9 and TRBJ2-3, with D unresolved. This CDR3 has 17 residues. The germline V gene encodes CDR1 SGDLS and CDR2 YYNGEE. V shed 4 bases and J shed 0 bases, with 18 bases lying between them. The CDR3 protein is CASSKDDVPTSTDTQYF. CDR3 nucleotide sequence: TGTGCCAGCAGCAAAGACGACGTACCAACTAGCACAGATACGCAGTATTTT.

The CDR3 is CASSVYSTSGGVSDEQFF. Written as DNA, the CDR3 is TGTGCCAGCAGCGTATACTCGACTAGCGGGGGGGTTTCGGATGAGCAGTTCTTC. The chain combines TRBV9 with TRBJ2-1; 14 bases agree with TRBD2. Looked up from germline, CDR1 is SGDLS and CDR2 is YYNGEE. Trimming cost V 1 base and J 8 bases; bases outside gene matches: 11. This CDR3 region has 18 residues.

This clonotype was picked up many times. This sequence joins TRBV6-5 and TRBJ2-2, with D possibly matching TRBD1 (5 bases). Germline values: CDR1 MNHEY, CDR2 SVGAGI. V was pared by 4 bases and J by 6 bases, with 12 bases between. CDR3 length equals 14 residues. The CDR3 nucleotides read TGTGCCAGCAGTTTGGCTCCAGGGTCCGGGGAGCTGTTTTTT. This gives the protein CASSLAPGSGELFF.

This clonotype was seen a handful of times. The chain combines TRBV3-1 with TRBJ1-1; TRBD1 is a possible D gene (5 bases). V was trimmed by 2 bases and J by 4 bases, leaving 14 bases between them. The CDR3 contains 15 residues. The germline V gene has CDR1 LGHDT and CDR2 YNNKEL (reference sequence). The chain's CDR3 is CASSQKERRGTEAFF. The CDR3, as DNA: TGTGCCAGCAGCCAAAAGGAAAGGAGGGGCACTGAAGCTTTCTTT.

This clonotype was seen a few times. The chain couples TRBV7-2 to TRBJ2-5; either TRBD1 or TRBD2 may fit D (6 bases each). Trimming pared 8 bases from V and 5 bases from J, leaving 21 bases between. The CDR3 is 15 amino acids. The V gene's germline CDR1 is SGHTA and CDR2 FQGNSA. The CDR3 DNA sequence: TGTGCCAGCCAGGCATTAGGGGGGTATTGGGAGACCCAGTACTTC. It specifies CASQALGGYWETQYF.

This clonotype appeared many times. The genes are TRBV20-1 and TRBJ1-6, with a possible D match to TRBD1 (5 bases). The germline gives CDR1 DFQATT, CDR2 SNEGSKA (reference sequence). The CDR3 runs 14 residues. The V gene lost 0 bases and the J gene lost 8 bases, with 11 bases spanning the gap. CDR3 sequence (DNA): TGCAGTGCTAGAGATCGGGACGGAGATTCACCCCTCCACTTT. Amino acids: CSARDRDGDSPLHF.

The chain couples TRBV7-2 to TRBJ2-1; 15 bases fit TRBD2. CDR1 and CDR2 (germline): SGHTA, FQGNSA. J gave up 12 bases and V 5 bases, and 11 bases lay outside the gene matches. This CDR3 comprises 16 residues. This CDR3 is CASSPRTSGGAIVQFF. CDR3 sequence (DNA): TGTGCCAGCAGCCCCCGGACTAGCGGGGGGGCCATAGTGCAGTTCTTC. Drawing the rest from reference TRBV7-2 and TRBJ2-1, the complete variable domain is GAGVSQSPSNKVTEKGKDVELRCDPISGHTALYWYRQSLGQGLEFLIYFQGNSAPDKSGLPSDRFSAERTGGSVSTLTIQRTQQEDSAVYLCASSPRTSGGAIVQFFGPGTRLTVL.

The rearrangement uses TRBV3-1 and TRBJ1-5; TRBD1 agrees at 7 bases. CDR1 and CDR2 from the germline V gene are LGHDT and YNNKEL (reference sequence). This CDR3 contains 15 residues. The V gene end was trimmed by 4 bases and the J gene end by 1 base; junction bases not matched to a gene: 4. The DNA of the CDR3 is TGTGCCAGCAGCCTACAGGGGCTCAGCAATCAGCCCCAGCATTTT. Translating it yields CASSLQGLSNQPQHF.

This clonotype has at least ten counts. The J gene is TRBJ1-5, the V gene TRBV7-9, with D hard to call. The CDR3 length is 12 residues. Trimming took off 4 bases at V and 7 bases at J, with 8 bases between the two ends. Germline V gene sequence: CDR1 SEHNR, CDR2 FQNEAQ (reference sequence). CDR3 nucleotide sequence: TGTGCCAGCAGCTCAAACCTACAGCCCCAGCATTTT. The encoded protein is CASSSNLQPQHF. Supplemented by reference TRBV7-9 and TRBJ1-5, the full variable domain reads DTGVSQNPRHKITKRGQNVTFRCDPISEHNRLYWYRQTLGQGPEFLTYFQNEAQLEKSRLLSDRFSAERPKGSFSTLEIQRTEQGDSAMYLCASSSNLQPQHFGDGTRLSIL.

The chain links TRBV30 to TRBJ1-5; no firm D call. Germline assignment: CDR1 GTSNPN and CDR2 SVGIG (reference sequence). V was shortened by 1 base and J by 0 bases, with 4 bases between the two germline ends. The CDR3 loop spans 13 amino acids. The CDR3 protein is CAWSGDSNQPQHF. In DNA, the CDR3 is TGTGCCTGGAGTGGGGATAGCAATCAGCCCCAGCATTTT. Drawing the rest from reference TRBV30 and TRBJ1-5, the complete variable domain is SQTIHQWPATLVQPVGSPLSLECTVEGTSNPNLYWYRQAAGRGLQLLFYSVGIGQISSEVPQNLSASRPQDRQFILSSKKLLLSDSGFYLCAWSGDSNQPQHFGDGTRLSIL.

This clonotype was detected ten times or more. The chain uses TRBV12-5 and TRBJ1-3, with D hard to call. The germline gives CDR1 LGHNT, CDR2 FRNRAP. CDR3 size: 15 residues. V lost 3 bases and J lost 0, with 9 bases in between. CDR3 loop: CASGFGSSSGNTIYF. The CDR3 DNA is TGTGCTAGTGGTTTCGGGAGCAGCTCTGGAAACACCATATATTTT.

J is TRBJ2-6 and V is TRBV5-1; tentatively, D is TRBD1 or TRBD2 (6 bases each). V shed 0 bases and J shed 4 bases, with 14 bases lying between them. The CDR3 spans 17 residues. CDR1 and CDR2 (germline): SGHRS, YFSETQ. CDR3 region: CASSLAGAASGANVLTF. Here the CDR3 DNA reads TGCGCCAGCAGCTTGGCGGGGGCGGCGTCCGGGGCCAACGTCCTGACTTTC.

In this sample, this clonotype turned up many times. The V gene is TRBV30, the J gene TRBJ2-7; 10 bases are shared with TRBD1. V lost 2 bases, J lost 4 bases, and 11 bases stayed unmatched. Looked up from germline, CDR1 is GTSNPN and CDR2 is SVGIG (reference sequence). The CDR3 is made up of 16 amino acids. The CDR3 nucleotides read TGTGCCTGGAGTCCAGACTGGGGACAGGGGAGGTACGAGCAGTACTTC. As protein: CAWSPDWGQGRYEQYF.

This sequence joins TRBV11-2 and TRBJ1-5; the D is unclear. Germline loops: CDR1 SGHAT, CDR2 FQNNGV. The V end lost 2 bases, the J end lost 4 bases, and 9 bases lay between the germline ends. The CDR3 is 14 amino acids. CDR3 nucleotide sequence: TGTGCCAGCAGCTTAATCAGTGGAAATCAGCCCCAGCATTTT. It is translated as CASSLISGNQPQHF.

This clonotype was seen ten or more times. The rearrangement uses TRBV10-2 and TRBJ2-6; tentative D call: TRBD1 (6 bases). With 3 bases removed from V and 0 bases from J, the gap between germline ends came to 12 bases. Germline CDR1 is WSHSY and CDR2 is SAAADI. CDR3 length: 17 residues. This chain's CDR3 is CASSDRGKGSGANVLTF. The CDR3 coding sequence is TGCGCCAGCAGTGACAGGGGCAAGGGCTCTGGGGCCAACGTCCTGACTTTC.

Only a few counts were recorded for this clonotype. This chain uses TRBV6-5 with TRBJ1-2; D is undetermined. The germline V and J ends were trimmed by 6 bases and 4 bases, with 18 bases remaining between them. The CDR3 length is 15 residues. From germline, CDR1 is MNHEY and CDR2 SVGAGI. CDR3 sequence reads: CASSPALRPSYGYTF. For the CDR3, the DNA is TGTGCCAGCAGCCCGGCCCTGAGACCGTCCTATGGCTACACCTTC.

This clonotype showed up just a few times. The V and J genes are TRBV30 and TRBJ1-6; unclear D gene. The CDR3 runs to 15 residues. The V end was cut by 0 bases, the J end by 7 bases, with 13 bases between. Germline V gene sequence: CDR1 GTSNPN, CDR2 SVGIG (reference sequence). CDR3 DNA: TGTGCCTGGAGTGTATCGGCGAGGTCGAATTCACCCCTCCACTTT. It yields the protein CAWSVSARSNSPLHF.

This clonotype was seen a few times. This chain links TRBV6-6 with TRBJ1-1, with D unresolved. The germline gives CDR1 MNHNY, CDR2 SVGAGI (reference sequence). Trimming cost V 6 bases and J 2 bases, with 4 bases left between them. The CDR3 has 11 amino acids. CDR3 region: CASSANTEAFF. In nucleotides, the CDR3 is TGTGCCAGCAGCGCAAACACTGAAGCTTTCTTT.

This clonotype was observed a handful of times. V and J are TRBV10-1 and TRBJ2-1; 10 nucleotides agree with TRBD2. Trimming cost V 6 bases and J 4 bases; bases outside gene matches: 6. The CDR3 spans 15 residues. Germline V gene data show CDR1 as WNHNN and CDR2 as SYGVQD (reference sequence). This CDR3 is CASSLSGGPYNEQFF. CDR3 in DNA: TGCGCCAGCAGCCTTAGCGGGGGGCCTTACAATGAGCAGTTCTTC.

In its sample, this clonotype was seen many times. The chain joins TRBV30 to TRBJ2-7, with 8 positions matching TRBD1. Trimming at V came to 4 bases and at J to 1 base, leaving 9 bases not matched to a gene. The germline gives CDR1 GTSNPN, CDR2 SVGIG (reference sequence). The CDR3 covers 15 residues. CDR3 amino acids: CAWIRKDRESYEQYF. In DNA form, the CDR3 reads TGTGCCTGGATTCGAAAGGACAGGGAATCCTACGAGCAGTACTTC.

With regard to this clonotype: Since no conserved phenylalanine or tryptophan closes the CDR3, a read error is the likely cause. This rearrangement joins TRBV27 to TRBJ1-3, with D unresolved. The CDR3 has 15 residues. V was trimmed by 4 bases and J by 0 bases, leaving 10 bases between them. Germline lookup yields CDR1 MNHEY and CDR2 SMNVEV (reference sequence). The CDR3 DNA reads as TGTGCCAGCAGTTCACTGGGTTTCTCTGGAAACACCATATATCTT. Amino acids: CASSSLGFSGNTIYL.

Points on this clonotype: A much larger clone lies one base from this, so it may be a read error. The rearrangement uses TRBV6-1 and TRBJ2-7; 7 bases fit TRBD1. Trimming removed 11 bases from V and 3 bases from J; junction bases left unmatched: 10. The CDR3 loop spans 13 amino acids. Germline assignment: CDR1 MNHNS and CDR2 SASEGT. CDR3 loop: CAGTRDSYYEQYF. CDR3 sequence (DNA): TGTGCCGGCACCCGGGACAGCTACTACGAGCAGTACTTC.

In this sample, this clonotype turned up many times. The chain uses TRBV10-2 and TRBJ2-7; 10 positions agree with TRBD2. J was trimmed by 7 bases and V by 3 bases; bases with no gene match: 6. Germline V gives CDR1 WSHSY, CDR2 SAAADI. The CDR3 sequence is 14 residues long. CDR3 protein: CASSEAGGLDEQYF. The CDR3 bases are TGCGCCAGCAGTGAAGCGGGGGGGCTGGATGAGCAGTACTTC.

This clonotype was found many times. The chain recombines TRBV28 with TRBJ2-5; unclear D gene. V lost 7 bases and J 5 bases, leaving 11 bases between the germline ends. CDR3 length: 12 residues. Per germline, CDR1 MDHEN and CDR2 SYDVKM. The CDR3 loop is CASTSTSETQYF. CDR3 bases: TGTGCCAGCACCTCCACGTCGGAGACCCAGTACTTC.

This clonotype was counted many times. The chain carries TRBV5-6 and TRBJ2-1; TRBD2 matches 10 bases. The CDR3 consists of 17 residues. V trimming: 4 bases; J trimming: 4 bases; junction bases outside the gene matches: 11. CDR1 and CDR2 from the germline V gene are SGHDT and YYEEEE. The chain's CDR3 is CASSLGASGRRYNEQFF. The CDR3, as DNA: TGTGCCAGCAGCCTTGGGGCTAGCGGGAGACGGTACAATGAGCAGTTCTTC.

This clonotype was seen more than once but under ten times. The chain links TRBV29-1 to TRBJ2-7, with D perhaps matching TRBD2 (5 bases). Trimming removed 1 base from V and 5 bases from J, with 12 bases in between. The length of the CDR3 is 13 residues. Germline CDR1 is SQVTM and CDR2 is ANQGSEA. DNA for the CDR3: TGCAGCGTTGAAGTTTCGGGATTAGACGAGCAGTACTTC. Protein: CSVEVSGLDEQYF.